What follows are 24 T cell receptor beta chains derived from one specimen sequenced in a study of cytomegalovirus exposure and HLA in healthy donors. Repertoires were generated with immunoSEQ multiplex PCR, while TCRdb's copy carries only in-frame clones and drops some. The sample carries about 83,000 clones, roughly 96% recorded once. Sequencing was carried out using PBMCs. Receptor source: a woman aged 18 to 35 in good health and CMV-seronegative.

The CDR3 DNA follows: TGTGCCAGCAGTGTGGGTCGGGAGGGCCGCGAGCAGTTCTTC. This sequence encodes CASSVGREGREQFF. The chain couples TRBV6-4 to TRBJ2-1; 8 nucleotides align to TRBD2. This CDR3 is built from 14 residues. Losses at the gene ends were 4 bases for V and 10 bases for J; bases not matched to a gene: 9. Looked up from germline, CDR1 is MRHNA and CDR2 is SNTAGT.

The V call is TRBV13, the J call TRBJ1-2; tentatively, D is TRBD1 (6 bases). The CDR3 consists of 13 residues. Germline values: CDR1 PRHDT, CDR2 FYEKMQ (reference sequence). V was pared by 11 bases and J by 6 bases, with 19 bases between. The CDR3 nucleotides read TGTGCCTCCCACCCGGGGGGCGCGAATGGCTACACCTTC. Translating it yields CASHPGGANGYTF.

J is TRBJ2-7 and V is TRBV19; the match to TRBD2 covers 8 bases. The V gene's germline CDR1 is LNHDA and CDR2 SQIVND (reference sequence). The length of the CDR3 is 15 residues. Trimming at V came to 5 bases and at J to 1 base, leaving 7 bases not matched to a gene. The CDR3 nucleotides are TGTGCCAGTAGTTCGAGCGGGAGAGCGTCCTACGAGCAGTACTTC. It is translated as CASSSSGRASYEQYF.

The chain combines TRBV7-9 with TRBJ1-1, with 8 bases fitting TRBD1. The CDR3 has 15 residues. Germline CDR1 is SEHNR and CDR2 is FQNEAQ (reference sequence). V was clipped by 5 bases and J by 1 base; unmatched bases: 6. CDR3 DNA: TGTGCCAGCAGCGCACGGACAGGGCCGAACACTGAAGCTTTCTTT. This translates into CASSARTGPNTEAFF.

The chain uses TRBV6-4 and TRBJ2-3; D might be TRBD2 (6 bases). V was trimmed by 6 bases and J by 5 bases, leaving 21 bases between them. The CDR3 is 16 amino acids. Germline V gives CDR1 MRHNA, CDR2 SNTAGT. CDR3 residues: CASRVSGNSLGDTQYF. CDR3 bases: TGTGCCAGCAGAGTTAGCGGAAACTCTCTAGGAGATACGCAGTATTTT.

The V gene is TRBV2, the J gene TRBJ2-7; D remains unclear. CDR3 size: 11 residues. Germline values: CDR1 SNHLY, CDR2 FYNNEI. Trimming pared 9 bases from V and 4 bases from J, leaving 10 bases between. The CDR3 sequence is CARTKDYEQYF. In DNA form, the CDR3 reads TGTGCCAGAACAAAAGATTACGAGCAGTACTTC.

The gene calls are TRBV19 and TRBJ2-2; 9 positions agree with TRBD1. V lost 9 bases, J lost 3 bases, and 11 bases stayed unmatched. The germline V gene encodes CDR1 LNHDA and CDR2 SQIVND (reference sequence). This CDR3 region has 16 residues. CDR3 loop: CASSGTGYSDTGELFF. As DNA, the CDR3 is TGTGCCAGCTCCGGGACAGGGTATTCGGACACCGGGGAGCTGTTTTTT.

Written as DNA, the CDR3 is TGTGCCAGTAGCGCTCGCGGGGGGACGACCTACGAGCAGTACTTC. Its protein is CASSARGGTTYEQYF. This sequence joins TRBV19 and TRBJ2-7, with 8 bases matching TRBD2. This CDR3 comprises 15 residues. The trim removed 6 bases at V and 2 bases at J, leaving 9 bases unmatched. CDR1 is LNHDA, CDR2 SQIVND, per germline (reference sequence).

Only one count was recorded for this clone. CDR3 sequence (DNA): TGTGCCAGCAGTGAATCGGGTGGGAGGAAGTACAATGAGCAGTTCTTC. Its protein is CASSESGGRKYNEQFF. This sequence joins TRBV25-1 and TRBJ2-1; a possible D gene is TRBD2 (6 bases). Trimming pared 1 base from V and 4 bases from J, leaving 14 bases between. In germline, CDR1 is MGHDK, CDR2 SYGVNS. This CDR3 region has 16 residues.

The V and J genes are TRBV14 and TRBJ2-3, with 9 bases matching TRBD2. This CDR3 comprises 15 residues. Germline CDR1 SGHDN, CDR2 FVKESK. After removal of 3 bases from V and 2 bases from J, the junction contained 3 bases not matched to a gene. CDR3 coding DNA: TGTGCCAGCAGCCAGAGCGGGAGGAACACAGATACGCAGTATTTT. It translates to CASSQSGRNTDTQYF. The full variable domain, completed using reference TRBV14 and TRBJ2-3, is EAGVTQFPSHSVIEKGQTVTLRCDPISGHDNLYWYRRVMGKEIKFLLHFVKESKQDESGMPNNRFLAERTGGTYSTLKVQPAELEDSGVYFCASSQSGRNTDTQYFGPGTRLTVL.

The V gene is TRBV28, the J gene TRBJ1-5; D is unresolved. CDR1 MDHEN and CDR2 SYDVKM come from the germline V gene. V dropped 3 bases and J dropped 4 bases, with 10 bases sitting between them. CDR3 size: 14 residues. CDR3 DNA sequence: TGTGCCAGCAGTTTGGGCACGGGGAATCAGCCCCAGCATTTT. Translating gives CASSLGTGNQPQHF.

The gene calls are TRBV5-1 and TRBJ1-4; D ambiguous. This CDR3 contains 14 residues. V lost 3 bases and J lost 8, with 14 bases in between. From germline, CDR1 is SGHRS and CDR2 YFSETQ. The CDR3 DNA sequence: TGCGCCAGCAGCTCCTCTCGACTGGAAGAAAAACTGTTTTTT. Its translation is CASSSSRLEEKLFF.

This sequence joins TRBV9 and TRBJ1-6, with 7 bases lining up with TRBD1. V shed 0 bases and J 8 bases; nucleotides not matched to a gene: 8. This CDR3 spans 16 amino acids. CDR1 and CDR2 (germline): SGDLS, YYNGEE. The DNA of the CDR3 is TGTGCCAGCAGCGTAGGATTAGGGACAGCGGATTCACCCCTCCACTTT. It is translated as CASSVGLGTADSPLHF.

The rearrangement links TRBV27 to TRBJ1-1; 7 positions match TRBD1. CDR3 length: 13 amino acids. V was pared by 2 bases and J by 7 bases, with 4 bases of the junction left unmatched. CDR1 MNHEY and CDR2 SMNVEV come from the germline V gene (reference sequence). CDR3 sequence (DNA): TGTGCCAGCAGTTTAACAGGGGCCAGTGAAGCTTTCTTT. This codes for CASSLTGASEAFF.

The chain is built from TRBV6-6 and TRBJ1-3; no definite D call. Germline V gives CDR1 MNHNY, CDR2 SVGAGI (reference sequence). V lost 6 bases and J lost 0, with 12 bases in between. The CDR3 runs to 15 residues. CDR3 nucleotides: TGTGCCAGCAGCCGGGGTGAGGTCTCTGGAAACACCATATATTTT. Translation: CASSRGEVSGNTIYF.

This sequence joins TRBV4-2 and TRBJ1-2; D uncertain. The CDR3 has 15 residues. Trimming stripped 0 bases from V and 4 bases from J, with 12 bases between. Per the germline V gene, CDR1 is LGHNA and CDR2 is YNFKEQ. As DNA, the CDR3 is TGTGCCAGCAGCCAAGATGACAACGGAATCTATGGCTACACCTTC. It specifies CASSQDDNGIYGYTF.

The chain links TRBV29-1 to TRBJ1-2; 8 bases fit TRBD1. The CDR3 consists of 14 residues. V trimming: 4 bases; J trimming: 5 bases; junction bases outside the gene matches: 9. Looked up from germline, CDR1 is SQVTM and CDR2 is ANQGSEA. Here the CDR3 DNA reads TGCAGCGTTGCCCTAGTCGGGACAGGATATGGCTACACCTTC. Protein product: CSVALVGTGYGYTF.

The gene calls are TRBV5-1 and TRBJ2-1; D uncertain. CDR3 size: 15 residues. Per germline, CDR1 SGHRS and CDR2 YFSETQ. V lost 1 base and J 0 bases, leaving 8 bases between the germline ends. The CDR3 sequence: CASSLSPSSYNEQFF. Here the CDR3 DNA reads TGCGCCAGCAGCTTGTCTCCTAGCTCCTACAATGAGCAGTTCTTC.

This sequence joins TRBV5-1 and TRBJ1-4; possibly TRBD1 for D (6 bases). The CDR3 length is 14 residues. Germline values: CDR1 SGHRS, CDR2 YFSETQ. V was cut by 0 bases and J by 9 bases, with 12 bases left in between. The chain's CDR3 is CASSLERGNQKLFF. CDR3 nucleotides: TGCGCCAGCAGCTTGGAAAGGGGGAATCAAAAACTGTTTTTT.

The chain couples TRBV6-5 to TRBJ2-7, with TRBD2 matching 11 bases. V shed 7 bases, J shed 5 bases, and the junction held 4 bases outside the gene matches. Looked up from germline, CDR1 is MNHEY and CDR2 is SVGAGI. The CDR3 consists of 13 residues. CDR3 region: CASKPLAGDEQYF. The CDR3 DNA reads TGTGCCAGCAAACCACTAGCGGGGGACGAGCAGTACTTC.

The V call is TRBV6-5, the J call TRBJ1-4, with D possibly TRBD1 on 5 matching bases. Germline V CDR1 and CDR2: MNHEY, SVGAGI. Trimming left V 6 bases short and J 0 bases short, with 8 bases between. The CDR3 is 14 amino acids. CDR3 bases: TGTGCCAGCAGGACAGACGCAACTAATGAAAAACTGTTTTTT. Its translation: CASRTDATNEKLFF.

The chain is built from TRBV11-2 and TRBJ2-4; 7 bases line up with TRBD2. J lost 9 bases, V lost 0 bases, and 5 bases had no gene match. Germline-derived CDR1 and CDR2 are SGHAT and FQNNGV. The CDR3 consists of 14 residues. The chain's CDR3 is CASSLEGGLVIQYF. CDR3 nucleotides: TGTGCCAGCAGCTTAGAGGGAGGGTTGGTCATTCAGTACTTC. The full variable domain, rest sourced from reference TRBV11-2 and TRBJ2-4, is EAGVAQSPRYKIIEKRQSVAFWCNPISGHATLYWYQQILGQGPKLLIQFQNNGVVDDSQLPKDRFSAERLKGVDSTLKIQPAKLEDSAVYLCASSLEGGLVIQYFGAGTRLSVL.

The chain joins TRBV14 to TRBJ2-2, with D uncertain. The V gene's germline CDR1 is SGHDN and CDR2 FVKESK. The CDR3 contains 14 residues. The germline V and J ends were trimmed by 0 bases and 4 bases, with 6 bases remaining between them. DNA for the CDR3: TGTGCCAGCAGCCAAGAATTTCTCACCGGGGAGCTGTTTTTT. This codes for CASSQEFLTGELFF. Using reference TRBV14 and TRBJ2-2 for the parts outside the CDR3, the full variable domain is EAGVTQFPSHSVIEKGQTVTLRCDPISGHDNLYWYRRVMGKEIKFLLHFVKESKQDESGMPNNRFLAERTGGTYSTLKVQPAELEDSGVYFCASSQEFLTGELFFGEGSRLTVL.

The genes are TRBV6-1 and TRBJ1-1; no firm D call. Per the germline V gene, CDR1 is MNHNS and CDR2 is SASEGT. The CDR3 is made up of 13 amino acids. The V end was cut by 5 bases, the J end by 0 bases, with 7 bases between. CDR3 nucleotide sequence: TGTGCCAGCAGTTCCGGTATGAACACTGAAGCTTTCTTT. Its translation is CASSSGMNTEAFF.